This T cell receptor beta chain appears in the sequencing data of a study of shared clonotypes between healthy human individuals. CD8 cells classed as naive were CD45RO-negative and positively selected for CCR7, excluding terminally differentiated effector memory CD45RA+ cells. V lost 6 bases and J 0 bases, leaving 13 bases between the germline ends. The CDR3 has 15 residues. Germline loops: CDR1 SGHRS, CDR2 YFSETQ. This table comes from immunoSEQ multiplex PCR, and its TCRdb copy is limited to in-frame clones, with some not included. This table holds about 2.1 million clones, roughly 95% found once.

This chain uses TRBV5-1 with TRBJ1-3, with D uncertain. The TCR originated in a man aged 18 to 30 in good health. Some clones in this sample may be carry-over from other donors' samples. Sequenced: naive CD8+ T cells from PBMCs. CDR3 residues: CASTDPGSSGNTIYF. The CDR3 bases are TGCGCCAGCACCGACCCGGGCAGCTCTGGAAACACCATATATTTT.